The source of this TCR beta chain is a study of T cell responses to AZD1222 COVID-19 vaccine. Produced via immunoSEQ multiplex PCR; TCRdb's table is partial and in-frame only. The table records roughly 150,000 clones, about 92% of them present only once. This CDR3 comprises 15 residues. The V gene's germline CDR1 is SGHRS and CDR2 YFSETQ. V gave up 3 bases and J gave up 1 base, with 13 bases separating them. Sample: peripheral blood, taken on day 0 of AZD1222 vaccination. This clonotype originated in an adult in good health. This sequence joins TRBV5-1 and TRBJ2-5; maybe TRBD2 (5 bases). CDR3 protein: CASSYSGLPQETQYF. CDR3 bases: TGCGCCAGCAGCTATTCCGGACTGCCCCAAGAGACCCAGTACTTC.